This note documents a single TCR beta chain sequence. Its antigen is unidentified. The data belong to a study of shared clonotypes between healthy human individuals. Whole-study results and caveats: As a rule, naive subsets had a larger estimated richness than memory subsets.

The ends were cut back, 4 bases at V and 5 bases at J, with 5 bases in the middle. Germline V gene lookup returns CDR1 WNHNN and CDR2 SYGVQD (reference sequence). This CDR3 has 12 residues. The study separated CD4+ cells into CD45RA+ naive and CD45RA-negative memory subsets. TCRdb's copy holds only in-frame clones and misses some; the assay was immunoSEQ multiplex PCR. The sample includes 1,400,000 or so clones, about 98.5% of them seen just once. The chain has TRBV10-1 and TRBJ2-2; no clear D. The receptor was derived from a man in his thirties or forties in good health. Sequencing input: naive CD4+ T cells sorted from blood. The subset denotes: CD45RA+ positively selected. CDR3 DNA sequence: TGCGCCAGCAGTGGCCGGACCGGGGAGCTGTTTTTT. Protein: CASSGRTGELFF.